Each of the 17 T cell receptor beta chains below was sequenced from the same sample in a study of blood T cells in healthy people across ages. A second PCR, run for roughly 7 to 11 cycles, used a sample-barcoded 5' primer plus a J-beta primer mix. TCRdb fed the 5' RACE reads into MiXCR, producing one record per CDR3 protein. The profile covers about 840,000 distinct CDR3 sequences, with approximately 32% appearing a single time and about 10% taken by the ten largest. This same sample was also taken into another study, of T cells of mothers and their children.

The specimen was blood. Receptors were obtained from a woman aged 40 to 50 in good health.

J is TRBJ1-1 and V is TRBV29-1; D not certain. CDR1 and CDR2 (germline): SQVTM, ANQGSEA. The CDR3 consists of 11 residues. V shed 7 bases and J shed 1 base, with 7 bases lying between them. CDR3 in amino acids: CSARSNTEAFF. CDR3 nucleotide sequence: TGCAGCGCCCGATCGAACACTGAAGCTTTCTTT.

The chain carries TRBV7-9 and TRBJ1-2; perhaps TRBD1 as D (5 bases). Trimming cost V 6 bases and J 4 bases, with 12 bases left between them. Germline CDR1 SEHNR, CDR2 FQNEAQ (reference sequence). The CDR3 covers 13 residues. Here the CDR3 reads CASSGGILYGYTF. The CDR3 region has the DNA TGTGCCAGCAGTGGGGGGATCCTCTATGGCTACACCTTC.

This clonotype was seen many times. This chain joins TRBV28 and TRBJ1-2; D not certain. Trimming shortened V by 5 bases and J by 4 bases, and 11 bases separated the two germline ends. The length of the CDR3 is 13 residues. Germline loops: CDR1 MDHEN, CDR2 SYDVKM. Here the CDR3 DNA reads TGTGCCAGCAGTGAACCGGGTCTCTATGGCTACACCTTC. As protein: CASSEPGLYGYTF.

For this clonotype: Its ends do not fully match the called genes, so a read error is possible. The chain has TRBV6-2 or TRBV6-3 and TRBJ2-7, with D maybe TRBD2 (6 bases). The CDR3 is made up of 16 amino acids. Germline CDR1 reads MNHEY; CDR2 reads SVGEGT. The CDR3, as DNA: TGTGCCGGCAGTCTACCCCCGGGACTCTCTAAGAACGAGCAGTACTTC. Translated, it gives CAGSLPPGLSKNEQYF.

With respect to this clonotype: This may stem from a read error, because a much larger clone lies one nucleotide away. The chain is built from TRBV3-1 and TRBJ2-7, with 8 bases that match TRBD1. This CDR3 contains 14 residues. Germline lookup yields CDR1 LGHDT and CDR2 YNNKEL (reference sequence). The CDR3 DNA follows: TGTACCAGCAGTTGGGGCAGGGGGCAAGACGAGCAGTACTTC. Protein sequence: CTSSWGRGQDEQYF.

This clonotype was seen a handful of times. The chain carries TRBV5-1 and TRBJ1-2; D might be TRBD1 (5 bases). Trimming pared 0 bases from V and 3 bases from J, leaving 15 bases between. The CDR3 loop spans 16 amino acids. CDR1 and CDR2 from the germline V gene are SGHRS and YFSETQ. As DNA, the CDR3 is TGCGCCAGCAGCTTGGATGGGGGAAATGTCGACTATGGCTACACCTTC. Its protein product is CASSLDGGNVDYGYTF.

This clonotype occurred many times. The chain joins TRBV27 to TRBJ2-6; no definite D call. Germline lookup yields CDR1 MNHEY and CDR2 SMNVEV (reference sequence). There are 15 residues in the CDR3. With 5 bases removed from V and 4 bases from J, the gap between germline ends came to 12 bases. The CDR3 loop reads CASSPYSSGANVLTF. In nucleotides, the CDR3 is TGTGCCAGCAGTCCCTATAGTAGCGGGGCCAACGTCCTGACTTTC. Drawing the rest from reference TRBV27 and TRBJ2-6, the complete variable domain is EAQVTQNPRYLITVTGKKLTVTCSQNMNHEYMSWYRQDPGLGLRQIYYSMNVEVTDKGDVPEGYKVSRKEKRNFPLILESPSPNQTSLYFCASSPYSSGANVLTFGAGSRLTVL.

This clonotype was detected only a few times. The chain links TRBV20-1 to TRBJ1-5, with 7 bases lining up with TRBD1. The CDR3 is 15 amino acids. The germline CDR1 and CDR2 sequences are DFQATT and SNEGSKA (reference sequence). V was clipped by 3 bases and J by 0 bases; unmatched bases: 5. The CDR3 is CSASRGGNSNQPQHF. In nucleotides, the CDR3 is TGCAGTGCTAGTCGAGGGGGCAATAGCAATCAGCCCCAGCATTTT.

The chain recombines TRBV6-2 or TRBV6-3 with TRBJ2-7; 8 bases fit TRBD1. After removal of 5 bases from V and 11 bases from J, the junction contained 5 bases not matched to a gene. Germline V CDR1 and CDR2: MNHEY, SVGEGT. This CDR3 comprises 11 residues. Here the CDR3 reads CASSDGQGEYF. The CDR3 bases are TGTGCCAGCAGTGACGGACAGGGTGAGTACTTC.

The chain recombines TRBV7-9 with TRBJ2-1, with D possibly matching TRBD2 (7 bases). The length of the CDR3 is 19 residues. Germline V CDR1 and CDR2: SEHNR, FQNEAQ (reference sequence). Deletions cut 5 bases from V and 7 bases from J, with 30 bases between. DNA for the CDR3: TGTGCCAGCAGCCCCGTTTTCGGGGGGCTAGTGGGGTTTGGAAATGAGCAGTTCTTC. Protein product: CASSPVFGGLVGFGNEQFF. Looking up the rest from reference TRBV7-9 and TRBJ2-1 gives the full variable domain: DTGVSQNPRHKITKRGQNVTFRCDPISEHNRLYWYRQTLGQGPEFLTYFQNEAQLEKSRLLSDRFSAERPKGSFSTLEIQRTEQGDSAMYLCASSPVFGGLVGFGNEQFFGPGTRLTVL.

This clonotype has just a few counts. The V and J genes are TRBV15 and TRBJ2-1; D gene unclear. This CDR3 has 14 residues. Per the germline V gene, CDR1 is LNHNV and CDR2 is YYDKDF (reference sequence). Trimming removed 1 base from V and 5 bases from J, with 9 bases in between. CDR3 nucleotides: TGTGCCACCAGCAGAGGGGCTAGAGACAATGAGCAGTTCTTC. Translated: CATSRGARDNEQFF.

This clonotype was picked up many times. The chain couples TRBV20-1 to TRBJ2-7; D might be TRBD2 (5 bases). V lost 5 bases and J lost 0, with 11 bases in between. The CDR3 runs to 13 residues. Germline V gives CDR1 DFQATT, CDR2 SNEGSKA (reference sequence). CDR3 in amino acids: CSAAGQSSYEQYF. The CDR3 DNA is TGCAGTGCTGCGGGTCAGAGCTCCTACGAGCAGTACTTC.

This clonotype was detected ten times or more. The J gene is TRBJ2-7, the V gene TRBV9; D gene uncertain. CDR1 is SGDLS, CDR2 YYNGEE, per germline. Trimming left V 0 bases short and J 2 bases short, with 9 bases between. CDR3 length: 14 residues. CDR3 in amino acids: CASSVEVHPYEQYF. The CDR3 bases are TGTGCCAGCAGCGTAGAAGTCCATCCCTACGAGCAGTACTTC. The full variable domain, rest sourced from reference TRBV9 and TRBJ2-7, is DSGVTQTPKHLITATGQRVTLRCSPRSGDLSVYWYQQSLDQGLQFLIQYYNGEERAKGNILERFSAQQFPDLHSELNLSSLELGDSALYFCASSVEVHPYEQYFGPGTRLTVT.

This clonotype showed up just a few times. V gene TRBV28 combines with J gene TRBJ2-7; TRBD1 matches 9 bases. The junction had 3 bases not matched to a gene; V was cut back by 3 bases and J by 6 bases. Germline V gene sequence: CDR1 MDHEN, CDR2 SYDVKM. The CDR3 length is 13 residues. This CDR3 reads CASSLGQGLEQYF. The CDR3 DNA follows: TGTGCCAGCAGTTTGGGACAGGGTCTCGAGCAGTACTTC.

This clonotype has more than one count but fewer than ten. This chain connects TRBV9 to TRBJ2-7, with D uncertain. V lost 2 bases, J lost 0 bases, and 12 bases lay in between. The CDR3 sequence is 15 residues long. Germline V gene data show CDR1 as SGDLS and CDR2 as YYNGEE. This CDR3 reads CASSVLEDPSYEQYF. CDR3 bases: TGTGCCAGCAGCGTTCTAGAGGATCCCTCCTACGAGCAGTACTTC.

In this sample, this clonotype turned up many times. V usage is TRBV10-2 and J usage is TRBJ2-1; D is unclear. Trimming cost V 6 bases and J 0 bases, with 9 bases left between them. Germline V CDR1 and CDR2: WSHSY, SAAADI. This CDR3 is built from 14 residues. The CDR3 DNA reads TGCGCCAGCAGAGGGCCGAGCTCCTACAATGAGCAGTTCTTC. Protein product: CASRGPSSYNEQFF.

This chain links TRBV9 with TRBJ2-3; possible D gene TRBD1, 6 bases. Per the germline V gene, CDR1 is SGDLS and CDR2 is YYNGEE. V was trimmed by 3 bases and J by 8 bases, leaving 16 bases between them. This CDR3 has 14 residues. The CDR3 nucleotides are TGTGCCAGCAGCGCCGCCAACAGGGAAGGTACGCAGTATTTT. Protein: CASSAANREGTQYF.